Listed here are 21 T cell receptor beta chains from one sample, sequenced in a study of monozygotic twins with cystic fibrosis. Only in-frame clones appear in the TCRdb table, and some are missing; sequencing was by immunoSEQ multiplex PCR. The table lists about 36,000 clones, nearly 85% of them singletons. The source material was blood. Receptors were obtained from a girl aged 2 to 9 with cystic fibrosis.

The chain carries TRBV4-3 and TRBJ1-3, with D unresolved. Looked up from germline, CDR1 is LGHNA and CDR2 is YSLEER. The V end lost 0 bases, the J end lost 5 bases, and 11 bases lay between the germline ends. The CDR3 has 15 amino acids. CDR3 sequence reads: CASSQDVAPRNTIYF. CDR3 DNA: TGCGCCAGCAGCCAAGATGTCGCCCCGAGAAACACCATATATTTT.

The rearrangement joins TRBV7-2 to TRBJ1-6, with D perhaps matching TRBD1 (5 bases). V was trimmed by 0 bases and J by 7 bases, leaving 10 bases between them. This CDR3 is built from 15 residues. Germline V gene sequence: CDR1 SGHTA, CDR2 FQGNSA. CDR3 nucleotides: TGTGCCAGCAGCTTAGCGTGGGGCAAGAATTCACCCCTCCACTTT. Translating it yields CASSLAWGKNSPLHF.

The chain has TRBV9 and TRBJ2-1, with 9 positions matching TRBD2. Germline V gives CDR1 SGDLS, CDR2 YYNGEE. There are 15 residues in the CDR3. Trimming at V came to 0 bases and at J to 7 bases, leaving 5 bases not matched to a gene. CDR3 DNA sequence: TGTGCCAGCAGCGTAGGCGGGGGGGCTTTGAATGAGCAGTTCTTC. It encodes CASSVGGGALNEQFF.

The V call is TRBV6-5, the J call TRBJ1-1; 10 positions agree with TRBD1. With 4 bases clipped from V and 5 bases from J, the junction kept 4 bases outside the gene matches. The CDR3 sequence is 14 residues long. In germline, CDR1 is MNHEY, CDR2 SVGAGI. Written as DNA, the CDR3 is TGTGCCAGCAGTTCGGGACAGGGGAGTACTGAAGCTTTCTTT. Protein product: CASSSGQGSTEAFF.

This clone occurred once. The V call is TRBV5-1, the J call TRBJ2-7; 7 bases are a match to TRBD1. V was pared by 4 bases and J by 3 bases, with 7 bases of the junction left unmatched. In germline, CDR1 is SGHRS, CDR2 YFSETQ. This CDR3 is 14 amino acids long. CDR3 region: CASSQQGHLYEQYF. The DNA of the CDR3 is TGCGCCAGCAGCCAACAGGGGCACCTCTACGAGCAGTACTTC.

This chain uses TRBV7-9 with TRBJ1-6, with 8 bases lining up with TRBD1. Germline CDR1 reads SEHNR; CDR2 reads FQNEAQ (reference sequence). The CDR3 is made up of 18 amino acids. The J segment lost 0 bases and the V segment lost 4 bases, leaving 8 bases of the junction unmatched. The CDR3 DNA sequence: TGTGCCAGCAGCTCGGCAGGGGGCTCGAGCTCCTATAATTCACCCCTCCACTTT. As protein: CASSSAGGSSSYNSPLHF.

V gene TRBV18 combines with J gene TRBJ1-1, with TRBD1 identical over 7 bases. V lost 1 base and J lost 7; bases outside the gene matches: 6. The CDR3 contains 14 residues. Germline loops: CDR1 KGHSH, CDR2 LQKENI. CDR3 protein: CASSPRHRGGEAFF. The CDR3 nucleotides read TGTGCCAGCTCACCACGTCACAGGGGAGGTGAAGCTTTCTTT.

The chain uses TRBV6-6 and TRBJ2-7; D may be TRBD2 (6 bases). The germline V gene has CDR1 MNHNY and CDR2 SVGAGI (reference sequence). The CDR3 is 14 residues long. Trimming took 5 bases from V and 7 from J, leaving 18 bases between them. The CDR3 region is CASSAGTDLMEQYF. In DNA, the CDR3 is TGTGCCAGCAGTGCCGGGACTGATCTCATGGAGCAGTACTTC.

This clone was observed once. The chain carries TRBV6-5 and TRBJ2-3; D is possibly TRBD2 (7 bases). The length of the CDR3 is 13 residues. Germline loops: CDR1 MNHEY, CDR2 SVGAGI. The V end was cut by 4 bases, the J end by 5 bases, with 10 bases between. As DNA, the CDR3 is TGTGCCAGCAGTTCGGGGGGCAGAGATACGCAGTATTTT. Translating it yields CASSSGGRDTQYF.

The gene calls are TRBV5-4 and TRBJ2-7; 10 bases map to TRBD1. Germline CDR1 is SGHNT and CDR2 is YYREEE (reference sequence). CDR3 length: 14 residues. V lost 7 bases and J lost 2; bases outside the gene matches: 6. CDR3 amino acids: CASEDRGSTYEQYF. CDR3 bases: TGTGCCAGCGAGGACAGGGGGTCTACCTACGAGCAGTACTTC. Drawing the rest from reference TRBV5-4 and TRBJ2-7, the complete variable domain is ETGVTQSPTHLIKTRGQQVTLRCSSQSGHNTVSWYQQALGQGPQFIFQYYREEENGRGNFPPRFSGLQFPNYSSELNVNALELDDSALYLCASEDRGSTYEQYFGPGTRLTVT.

J is TRBJ1-2 and V is TRBV6-1, with D unclear. Germline CDR1 MNHNS, CDR2 SASEGT. V lost 2 bases and J lost 13, with 8 bases in between. The CDR3 consists of 10 residues. For the CDR3, the DNA is TGTGCCAGCAGTGAAATCGGGGTCACCTTC. It specifies CASSEIGVTF.

This chain links TRBV2 with TRBJ1-2; 8 bases map to TRBD1. Trimming removed 6 bases from V and 4 bases from J; junction bases left unmatched: 1. From germline, CDR1 is SNHLY and CDR2 FYNNEI. This CDR3 region has 12 residues. CDR3 region: CASRTGGYGYTF. The CDR3 coding sequence is TGTGCCAGCAGAACAGGGGGCTATGGCTACACCTTC.

The chain carries TRBV30 and TRBJ2-2; no reliable D call. Trimming took 4 bases from V and 7 from J, leaving 13 bases between them. Germline lookup yields CDR1 GTSNPN and CDR2 SVGIG (reference sequence). CDR3 size: 13 residues. In DNA, the CDR3 is TGTGCCTGGAAGACCCGGCTTGTCGGGGAGCTGTTTTTT. Its translation: CAWKTRLVGELFF.

This sequence joins TRBV9 and TRBJ2-3, with D possibly being TRBD2 (5 bases). CDR1 and CDR2 (germline): SGDLS, YYNGEE. V lost 3 bases to trimming and J lost 0 bases, with 11 bases between them. The CDR3 spans 15 residues. The CDR3 region is CASSGRTFSTDTQYF. The CDR3 nucleotides are TGTGCCAGCAGCGGGCGGACTTTTAGCACAGATACGCAGTATTTT. The whole variable domain, filled in from reference TRBV9 and TRBJ2-3, reads DSGVTQTPKHLITATGQRVTLRCSPRSGDLSVYWYQQSLDQGLQFLIQYYNGEERAKGNILERFSAQQFPDLHSELNLSSLELGDSALYFCASSGRTFSTDTQYFGPGTRLTVL.

J is TRBJ2-1 and V is TRBV4-2, with D perhaps matching TRBD1 (6 bases). The V end lost 2 bases, the J end lost 5 bases, and 22 bases lay between the germline ends. CDR3 size: 18 residues. Looked up from germline, CDR1 is LGHNA and CDR2 is YNFKEQ. The DNA for the CDR3 is TGTGCCAGCAGCCAAAATTCCGCGTACAGGGTAGTCAACAATGAGCAGTTCTTC. Residues: CASSQNSAYRVVNNEQFF.

The chain has TRBV18 and TRBJ2-3; D unclear. From germline, CDR1 is KGHSH and CDR2 LQKENI. V dropped 1 base and J dropped 1 base, with 9 bases sitting between them. This CDR3 is built from 15 residues. In nucleotides, the CDR3 is TGTGCCAGCTCACCACTGAGCCGGGGCACAGATACGCAGTATTTT. Residues: CASSPLSRGTDTQYF. Complete variable domain (other parts from reference TRBV18 and TRBJ2-3): NAGVMQNPRHLVRRRGQEARLRCSPMKGHSHVYWYRQLPEEGLKFMVYLQKENIIDESGMPKERFSAEFPKEGPSILRIQQVVRGDSAAYFCASSPLSRGTDTQYFGPGTRLTVL.

This clone has a handful of counts. This rearrangement joins TRBV25-1 to TRBJ1-4, with 7 bases lining up with TRBD1. The germline CDR1 and CDR2 sequences are MGHDK and SYGVNS. Trimming at V came to 5 bases and at J to 7 bases, leaving 13 bases not matched to a gene. The CDR3 length is 16 residues. The CDR3 DNA reads as TGTGCCAGCAGTCCAACCCCAGGGGGGCGGGCTGAAAAACTGTTTTTT. It translates to CASSPTPGGRAEKLFF. The full variable domain, its missing parts supplied by reference TRBV25-1 and TRBJ1-4, is EADIYQTPRYLVIGTGKKITLECSQTMGHDKMYWYQQDPGMELHLIHYSYGVNSTEKGDLSSESTVSRIRTEHFPLTLESARPSHTSQYLCASSPTPGGRAEKLFFGSGTQLSVL.

V and J are TRBV5-8 and TRBJ2-5, with D perhaps matching TRBD1 (6 bases). This CDR3 has 14 amino acids. Looked up from germline, CDR1 is SGHTS and CDR2 is YDEGEE. V dropped 1 base and J dropped 2 bases, with 9 bases sitting between them. The CDR3 loop reads CASSLQGWQETQYF. The CDR3 nucleotides are TGTGCCAGCAGCTTGCAGGGGTGGCAAGAGACCCAGTACTTC.

The J gene is TRBJ2-1, the V gene TRBV6-5, with D possibly being TRBD2 (6 bases). CDR1 and CDR2 from the germline V gene are MNHEY and SVGAGI. The V and J ends lost 8 bases and 5 bases respectively, with 16 bases between them. This CDR3 contains 14 residues. The CDR3 DNA is TGTGCCAGCGCCACCCGGACTACCCACAATGAGCAGTTCTTC. Amino acid sequence: CASATRTTHNEQFF.

J is TRBJ1-2 and V is TRBV5-5, with D uncertain. V was shortened by 0 bases and J by 4 bases, with 7 bases between the two germline ends. CDR1 SGHKS and CDR2 YYEKEE come from the germline V gene (reference sequence). The CDR3 consists of 13 residues. The CDR3 spells CASSLDSPYGYTF. In nucleotides, the CDR3 is TGTGCCAGCAGCTTGGACAGCCCCTATGGCTACACCTTC. The full variable domain, its missing parts supplied by reference TRBV5-5 and TRBJ1-2, is DAGVTQSPTHLIKTRGQQVTLRCSPISGHKSVSWYQQVLGQGPQFIFQYYEKEERGRGNFPDRFSARQFPNYSSELNVNALLLGDSALYLCASSLDSPYGYTFGSGTRLTVV.

The chain recombines TRBV20-1 with TRBJ2-5, with D maybe TRBD2 (6 bases). Per the germline V gene, CDR1 is DFQATT and CDR2 is SNEGSKA (reference sequence). CDR3 length equals 11 residues. The V end was cut by 6 bases, the J end by 4 bases, with 9 bases between. This chain's CDR3 is CSAGTGETQYF. The CDR3 coding sequence is TGCAGTGCCGGGACTGGAGAGACCCAGTACTTC.